Each of the 8 T cell receptor beta chains below was sequenced from the same sample in a study of Ad26.COV2.S vaccination and SARS-CoV-2 variants. Treatment specified: 15 to 20 received Ad26.COV2.S at low or high dose, single or two shots; roughly five received placebo; per-sample allocation not given. The investigators took samples on day 63 after the first vaccine or placebo injection. Generated by immunoSEQ multiplex PCR, the TCRdb table keeps only in-frame clones and is missing some. The data show approximately 350,000 clones, under 90% seen once. This sample comprised peripheral blood, obtained in a trial of Ad26.COV2.S vaccine versus placebo. The receptor source for this set is a person between 18 and 59 years old who received the Ad26.COV2.S COVID-19 vaccine or a placebo.

V is TRBV19 and J is TRBJ1-2; D call uncertain. CDR1 is LNHDA and CDR2 is SQIVND in the germline V gene (reference sequence). The germline V and J ends were trimmed by 6 bases and 0 bases, with 8 bases remaining between them. The CDR3 loop spans 13 amino acids. The CDR3 DNA reads TGTGCCAGTAGATTAGGCCCTAACTATGGCTACACCTTC. Translation: CASRLGPNYGYTF.

V is TRBV29-1 and J is TRBJ2-5; 7 positions agree with TRBD2. CDR1 is SQVTM, CDR2 ANQGSEA, per germline. After removal of 6 bases from V and 7 bases from J, the junction contained 17 bases not matched to a gene. The CDR3 is 15 amino acids. CDR3 amino acids: CSVTTSLAVSGTQYF. CDR3 DNA sequence: TGCAGCGTCACTACCAGCCTAGCGGTATCGGGGACCCAGTACTTC.

The rearrangement uses TRBV9 and TRBJ1-4, with D perhaps matching TRBD1 (5 bases). The V gene lost 5 bases and the J gene lost 6 bases, with 14 bases spanning the gap. Germline CDR1 and CDR2: SGDLS and YYNGEE. The CDR3 is made up of 14 amino acids. The CDR3, as DNA: TGTGCCAGCAGTCGTCAGGGTTTCGATGAAAAACTGTTTTTT. Its protein is CASSRQGFDEKLFF.

The table lists this clone with a few counts. This rearrangement joins TRBV27 to TRBJ1-1, with D possibly being TRBD1 (5 bases). V lost 1 base, J lost 10 bases, and 16 bases lay in between. The CDR3 totals 14 residues. Germline lookup yields CDR1 MNHEY and CDR2 SMNVEV (reference sequence). CDR3 sequence (DNA): TGTGCCAGCAGTTTATACCCCATGGCGGGGCCAGCTTTCTTT. Amino acids: CASSLYPMAGPAFF.

V usage is TRBV5-1 and J usage is TRBJ1-1; D is ambiguous. Germline CDR1 reads SGHRS; CDR2 reads YFSETQ. This CDR3 is built from 13 residues. Trimming cost V 2 bases and J 0 bases, with 5 bases left between them. CDR3 sequence: CASSFTVNTEAFF. CDR3 in DNA: TGCGCCAGCAGCTTTACAGTGAACACTGAAGCTTTCTTT.

The chain couples TRBV2 to TRBJ2-3, with no clear D. CDR1 is SNHLY, CDR2 FYNNEI, per germline. Trimming left V 6 bases short and J 11 bases short, with 18 bases between. The CDR3 contains 13 residues. CDR3 DNA: TGTGCCAGCAGGGCCTACGACGGATCGTGGCAGTATTTT. Translated: CASRAYDGSWQYF.

The chain couples TRBV18 to TRBJ1-2; D not certain. The germline V gene has CDR1 KGHSH and CDR2 LQKENI. CDR3 length: 14 amino acids. V lost 2 bases, J lost 2 bases, and 9 bases lay in between. CDR3 sequence reads: CASSPSATNYGYTF. DNA for the CDR3: TGTGCCAGCTCACCATCGGCTACAAACTATGGCTACACCTTC. Variable domain in full (rest from reference TRBV18 and TRBJ1-2): NAGVMQNPRHLVRRRGQEARLRCSPMKGHSHVYWYRQLPEEGLKFMVYLQKENIIDESGMPKERFSAEFPKEGPSILRIQQVVRGDSAAYFCASSPSATNYGYTFGSGTRLTVV.

The V gene is TRBV18, the J gene TRBJ1-1; D is unclear. Looked up from germline, CDR1 is KGHSH and CDR2 is LQKENI. The CDR3 sequence is 12 residues long. V gave up 5 bases and J gave up 6 bases, with 10 bases separating them. The CDR3 DNA reads TGTGCCAGCTCATTGGTTGGGTCTGAAGCTTTCTTT. Translation gives CASSLVGSEAFF.